These 29 T cell receptor beta chains were sequenced from one sample in a study of blood T cell repertoires in COVID-19. Sequencing used immunoSEQ multiplex PCR; TCRdb keeps in-frame clones, though not all of them. Among 200,000 or so clones, around 87% were seen once, and the ten largest hold less than 8%. Sequenced input: PBMCs or T cells enriched from blood (not recorded which). These receptors all come from a man aged 25-45 years in a cohort exposed to, infected with or recovered from COVID-19 (not recorded which).

This chain links TRBV29-1 with TRBJ2-5; perhaps TRBD2 as D (6 bases). This CDR3 has 12 amino acids. Germline V gene lookup returns CDR1 SQVTM and CDR2 ANQGSEA. V lost 3 bases, J lost 4 bases, and 9 bases lay in between. The CDR3 DNA follows: TGCAGCGTTGATTGGAGGGGAGAGACCCAGTACTTC. This translates into CSVDWRGETQYF.

The chain recombines TRBV7-6 with TRBJ1-2, with a tentative D call TRBD1 (5 bases). Germline V gene lookup returns CDR1 SGHVS and CDR2 FNYEAQ. Trimming removed 5 bases from V and 2 bases from J, with 9 bases in between. This CDR3 spans 13 amino acids. CDR3 nucleotide sequence: TGTGCCAGCAGCACACAGGTCAACTATGGCTACACCTTC. Translation: CASSTQVNYGYTF.

The V call is TRBV3-1 (or the pseudogene TRBV3-2), the J call TRBJ2-1, with D possibly matching TRBD1 (5 bases). The CDR3 length is 17 residues. Germline V gene sequence: CDR1 LGHDT, CDR2 YNNKEL (reference sequence). Trimming took off 0 bases at V and 3 bases at J, with 15 bases between the two ends. CDR3 DNA: TGTGCCAGCAGCCAAGATAGGGGTTGGGGTGGCTACAATGAGCAGTTCTTC. It encodes CASSQDRGWGGYNEQFF.

This clone was recorded once. The rearrangement joins TRBV15 to TRBJ2-5; 7 bases match TRBD2. The CDR3 covers 14 residues. CDR1 and CDR2 from the germline V gene are LNHNV and YYDKDF (reference sequence). After removal of 5 bases from V and 2 bases from J, the junction contained 5 bases not matched to a gene. The CDR3 is CATSGGTMQETQYF. CDR3 nucleotide sequence: TGTGCCACCAGCGGGGGGACTATGCAAGAGACCCAGTACTTC.

This clone was observed many times. CDR3 protein: CASSERGVAKNIQYF. The CDR3 DNA is TGTGCCAGCAGTGAAAGAGGAGTAGCCAAAAACATTCAGTACTTC. J is TRBJ2-4 and V is TRBV2; D remains unclear. Trimming removed 2 bases at V and 0 bases at J, with 8 bases between. Germline values: CDR1 SNHLY, CDR2 FYNNEI. This CDR3 is built from 15 residues. The whole variable domain, remainder taken from reference TRBV2 and TRBJ2-4, is EPEVTQTPSHQVTQMGQEVILRCVPISNHLYFYWYRQILGQKVEFLVSFYNNEISEKSEIFDDQFSVERPDGSNFTLKIRSTKLEDSAMYFCASSERGVAKNIQYFGAGTRLSVL.

This chain uses TRBV5-5 with TRBJ1-4; 10 nucleotides line up with TRBD1. The germline CDR1 and CDR2 sequences are SGHKS and YYEKEE (reference sequence). V gave up 4 bases and J gave up 0 bases; unmatched junction bases: 6. This CDR3 has 17 residues. CDR3 bases: TGTGCCAGCAGCACGACAGGGGGCCATGCAACTAATGAAAAACTGTTTTTT. This translates into CASSTTGGHATNEKLFF.

This chain links TRBV28 with TRBJ1-2, with D maybe TRBD1 (6 bases). V lost 6 bases and J 6 bases, leaving 26 bases between the germline ends. Per the germline V gene, CDR1 is MDHEN and CDR2 is SYDVKM. CDR3 length: 17 amino acids. This chain's CDR3 is CASSQQNSWTDEDGYTF. CDR3 coding DNA: TGTGCCAGCAGCCAACAAAACTCTTGGACAGACGAGGATGGCTACACCTTC.

The V and J genes are TRBV9 and TRBJ2-1, with 8 nucleotides matching TRBD1. The CDR3 contains 16 residues. Germline assignment: CDR1 SGDLS and CDR2 YYNGEE. Trimming took 4 bases from V and 8 from J; bases not matched to a gene: 14. The CDR3 loop reads CASSTGQGRARDEQFF. CDR3 bases: TGTGCCAGCAGCACCGGACAGGGAAGGGCGAGGGATGAGCAGTTCTTC. Full variable domain (outside the CDR3, taken from reference TRBV9 and TRBJ2-1): DSGVTQTPKHLITATGQRVTLRCSPRSGDLSVYWYQQSLDQGLQFLIQYYNGEERAKGNILERFSAQQFPDLHSELNLSSLELGDSALYFCASSTGQGRARDEQFFGPGTRLTVL.

CDR3 in amino acids: CASSLALRGSNEQFF. DNA of the CDR3: TGCGCCAGCAGCTTAGCCCTCCGGGGATCAAATGAGCAGTTCTTC. The gene calls are TRBV5-1 and TRBJ2-1, with D tentatively TRBD2 (5 bases). The V end was cut by 2 bases, the J end by 7 bases, with 16 bases between. Germline V CDR1 and CDR2: SGHRS, YFSETQ. The CDR3 covers 15 residues.

This clone was recorded a few times. J is TRBJ2-3 and V is TRBV24-1, with 8 bases matching TRBD2. CDR1 and CDR2 (germline): KGHDR, SFDVKD. The CDR3 extends over 14 amino acids. The trim removed 7 bases at V and 0 bases at J, leaving 2 bases unmatched. This chain's CDR3 is CATRAGGSTDTQYF. The CDR3 DNA follows: TGTGCCACCAGGGCGGGAGGTAGCACAGATACGCAGTATTTT.

The rearrangement joins TRBV28 to TRBJ1-6; the match to TRBD1 covers 11 bases. This CDR3 is built from 15 residues. With V trimmed by 4 bases and J by 7 bases, 3 bases remained unmatched. Per the germline V gene, CDR1 is MDHEN and CDR2 is SYDVKM. DNA of the CDR3: TGTGCCAGCAGTTCGGGACAGGGGGTGAATTCACCCCTCCACTTT. Translation gives CASSSGQGVNSPLHF. Filled out from reference TRBV28 and TRBJ1-6, the complete variable domain reads DVKVTQSSRYLVKRTGEKVFLECVQDMDHENMFWYRQDPGLGLRLIYFSYDVKMKEKGDIPEGYSVSREKKERFSLILESASTNQTSMYLCASSSGQGVNSPLHFGNGTRLTVT.

In this sample, this clone turned up a few times. The V and J genes are TRBV19 and TRBJ2-1; TRBD1 matches 8 bases. CDR3 length: 16 residues. Germline V CDR1 and CDR2: LNHDA, SQIVND (reference sequence). The ends lost 11 bases at V and 7 bases at J; junction bases unmatched: 19. The CDR3 DNA is TGTGCCGTAGCTAAACCCCGAACAGGGGGATGGAATGAGCAGTTCTTC. This translates into CAVAKPRTGGWNEQFF.

This CDR3 is CASSFGPTGGEQYF. The DNA for the CDR3 is TGTGCCAGCAGTTTCGGGCCAACAGGGGGTGAGCAGTACTTC. The genes are TRBV27 and TRBJ2-7; TRBD1 agrees at 8 bases. This CDR3 region has 14 residues. V lost 3 bases and J lost 7; bases outside the gene matches: 8. Per the germline V gene, CDR1 is MNHEY and CDR2 is SMNVEV (reference sequence).

V and J are TRBV28 and TRBJ2-7, with D hard to call. CDR1 and CDR2 from the germline V gene are MDHEN and SYDVKM. The V gene lost 8 bases and the J gene lost 5 bases, with 13 bases spanning the gap. This CDR3 is 12 amino acids long. As DNA, the CDR3 is TGTGCCAGCCGGTCACTACCTCACGAGCAGTACTTC. Translation gives CASRSLPHEQYF.

The rearrangement links TRBV29-1 to TRBJ1-1, with no clear D. V lost 6 bases, J lost 1 base, and 9 bases lay in between. Looked up from germline, CDR1 is SQVTM and CDR2 is ANQGSEA. The CDR3 sequence is 12 residues long. Here the CDR3 DNA reads TGCAGCGTGCGGGCCTCGAACACTGAAGCTTTCTTT. It specifies CSVRASNTEAFF.

The sample holds one count of this clone. The chain has TRBV3-1 (or the pseudogene TRBV3-2) and TRBJ2-6; D call uncertain. The V gene's germline CDR1 is LGHDT and CDR2 YNNKEL (reference sequence). The V and J ends lost 2 bases and 10 bases respectively, with 6 bases between them. The CDR3 runs 12 residues. The CDR3 DNA reads TGTGCCAGCAGCCAAATAAATAACGTCCTGACTTTC. This translates into CASSQINNVLTF.

This clone was seen a few times. This chain joins TRBV27 and TRBJ1-2; 9 nucleotides match TRBD1. Germline CDR1 and CDR2: MNHEY and SMNVEV (reference sequence). This CDR3 is 14 amino acids long. Trimming took 3 bases from V and 5 from J; bases not matched to a gene: 4. The CDR3 bases are TGTGCCAGCAGTTTCAACAGGGGGCGTTATGGCTACACCTTC. It codes for CASSFNRGRYGYTF.

The genes are TRBV5-1 and TRBJ2-7; D might be TRBD2 (5 bases). Trimming removed 4 bases at V and 6 bases at J, with 14 bases between. The CDR3 totals 13 residues. CDR1 and CDR2 from the germline V gene are SGHRS and YFSETQ. The CDR3: CASSTGSASEQYF. In DNA form, the CDR3 reads TGCGCCAGCAGCACGGGATCGGCGTCCGAGCAGTACTTC.

The chain links TRBV4-1 to TRBJ2-7; the match to TRBD1 covers 8 bases. The CDR3 sequence is 16 residues long. Trimming cost V 7 bases and J 3 bases; bases outside gene matches: 14. CDR1 MGHRA and CDR2 YSYEKL come from the germline V gene. The CDR3 reads CASKSTSGTGFYEQYF. In DNA form, the CDR3 reads TGCGCCAGCAAGTCTACATCCGGGACAGGATTCTACGAGCAGTACTTC.

This clone was seen a handful of times. This sequence joins TRBV9 and TRBJ2-2; 9 positions agree with TRBD1. V was clipped by 3 bases and J by 5 bases; unmatched bases: 2. The length of the CDR3 is 14 residues. Looked up from germline, CDR1 is SGDLS and CDR2 is YYNGEE. CDR3: CASSDGTGTGELFF. In DNA, the CDR3 is TGTGCCAGCAGCGACGGGACAGGGACCGGGGAGCTGTTTTTT.

This chain connects TRBV24-1 to TRBJ2-2, with 7 bases that match TRBD1. V lost 4 bases, J lost 2 bases, and 9 bases stayed unmatched. The CDR3 consists of 17 residues. Germline lookup yields CDR1 KGHDR and CDR2 SFDVKD. CDR3 DNA sequence: TGTGCCACCAGTGACCGGGACAGAGGGCTTAACACCGGGGAGCTGTTTTTT. This codes for CATSDRDRGLNTGELFF.

The chain recombines TRBV21-1 with TRBJ2-7; TRBD2, the table's D call, lacks a check against the DNA. TRBV21-1 is a pseudogene segment. This CDR3 region has 13 residues. CDR3 nucleotides: TGTGCCAGCAGCCTCGGGAGGCCCCACGAGCAGTACTTC. Encoded protein: CASSLGRPHEQYF.

V usage is TRBV12-2 and J usage is TRBJ1-5; TRBD1, the table's D call, lacks a check against the DNA. TRBV12-2 is classified as a pseudogene. The CDR3 totals 17 residues. The CDR3 bases are TGTGCAAGTCGCCCACAACCCCCAGGACAGGGCGATCAGCCCCAGCATTTT. It codes for CASRPQPPGQGDQPQHF.

This rearrangement joins TRBV12-5 to TRBJ1-1; maybe TRBD1 (5 bases). This CDR3 comprises 13 residues. Trimming left V 5 bases short and J 5 bases short, with 12 bases between. Germline V lookup: CDR1 LGHNT, CDR2 FRNRAP. This chain's CDR3 is CASGGGVQTEAFF. The CDR3 region has the DNA TGTGCTAGTGGTGGGGGGGTTCAGACTGAAGCTTTCTTT.

J is TRBJ1-6 and V is TRBV2; 9 bases line up with TRBD1. V dropped 7 bases and J dropped 8; count of bases not matched to a gene: 6. The CDR3 is 14 amino acids. Germline-derived CDR1 and CDR2 are SNHLY and FYNNEI. This chain's CDR3 is CASKGTGQYSPLHF. CDR3 bases: TGTGCCAGCAAGGGGACAGGGCAATATTCACCCCTCCACTTT.

The chain is built from TRBV9 and TRBJ2-7, with D perhaps matching TRBD2 (6 bases). The CDR3 covers 14 residues. The germline CDR1 and CDR2 sequences are SGDLS and YYNGEE. Between the trimmed V and J ends, which lost 4 bases and 0 bases, there was a span of 11 bases. The CDR3 DNA follows: TGTGCCAGCAGCCCGAGGGAGGCCTCCTACGAGCAGTACTTC. Translating it yields CASSPREASYEQYF.

The J gene is TRBJ2-7, the V gene TRBV6-5; 10 bases fit TRBD1. CDR1 is MNHEY and CDR2 is SVGAGI in the germline V gene. This CDR3 has 16 residues. V lost 4 bases, J lost 3 bases, and 9 bases stayed unmatched. The CDR3 sequence: CASSSYSGTGDYEQYF. The CDR3 region has the DNA TGTGCCAGCAGTTCGTATTCCGGGACAGGGGACTACGAGCAGTACTTC.

With respect to this clone: The identical CDR3 is also encoded by other nucleotide sequences in the sample. The chain couples TRBV9 to TRBJ2-2; D is unresolved. Germline-derived CDR1 and CDR2 are SGDLS and YYNGEE. The CDR3 runs 14 residues. Trimming left V 2 bases short and J 1 base short, with 6 bases between. The CDR3 reads CASSVAVNTGELFF. For the CDR3, the DNA is TGTGCCAGCAGCGTCGCAGTGAACACCGGGGAGCTGTTTTTT.

CDR3 protein: CASSFRPVSGHYEQYF. The CDR3 coding sequence is TGTGCCAGCAGTTTTCGGCCTGTGTCAGGCCACTACGAGCAGTACTTC. The J gene is TRBJ2-7, the V gene TRBV27, with D hard to call. The CDR3 contains 16 residues. The germline V gene encodes CDR1 MNHEY and CDR2 SMNVEV (reference sequence). Trimming took 3 bases from V and 3 from J, leaving 18 bases between them.